This entry features one T cell receptor (beta chain) sequence. This clone has just a few counts. The antigen this receptor binds is unknown. The sample holds no much larger clone one base away, and base qualities are not on file. The sample comes from a study of cytomegalovirus exposure and HLA in healthy donors (dated by TCRdb to the late 2010s). As for the study more broadly: According to a later analysis, the roughly 120 validation repertoires were produced on the same platform as the roughly 600 repertoires of the first cohort. The study aimed to test whether cataloging public T cell receptors could reveal signatures of past pathogen exposure. Along with the approximately 700-subject first cohort, a separate validation cohort of approximately 110 different subjects was used. The study combined high-throughput TCR immunosequencing, statistical association of individual TCRs with disease status, and machine learning to predict cytomegalovirus infection status.

Libraries came from the immunoSEQ multiplex PCR assay. The study's processing was this. To diagnose cytomegalovirus status from the catalog of TCR beta chain sequences, a statistical classification framework was built. This is the immuneACCESS table as TCRdb keeps it, with only in-frame sequences that have V and J called. A part of the clones is gone; compared with another copy, unresolved V genes explain less than half, and the rest is unexplained. The V and J calls and clone size come from that table; D and trimming were worked out from the DNA. Here the sample has over 200,000 clones; around 86% occur a single time. The ten largest account for 2% to 2.5% of the sample. Donors formed part of the validation cohort, which comprised some 120 subjects and was distinct from the first cohort of some 700 subjects. The research as a whole found: Across donors, most TCR sequences were observed very rarely, whereas some public TCRs were present in many individuals. The study listed around 160 TCR beta chains as associated with cytomegalovirus. In vitro tests confirmed that three of the cytomegalovirus-associated TCR beta chains recognize cytomegalovirus antigens. In both the original and validation cohorts, the classifier was reported to diagnose cytomegalovirus status with high specificity and sensitivity. According to the authors, the approach could potentially be generalized to other disease states and immunological phenotypes. In a later analysis, TCRs clustered in the first cohort were found to also tend to co-occur in the 120 or so validation repertoires, with 85% to 95% of cluster scores above 0. A later analysis lacked HLA typing for the validation cohort, so it scored co-occurrence in that cohort across all 110 or so repertoires.

Unmatched junction bases come to 4, with V trimmed by 8 bases and J by 0 bases. Per the germline V gene (reference sequence), MNHEY is the CDR1 and SMNVEV is the CDR2. The CDR3 numbers 13 residues from cysteine through phenylalanine. Only the CDR3 portion is preserved as DNA: 39 bases, with reading frame beginning at the first base. The sequence came from a woman in her late teens or twenties in good health and CMV-seropositive. Specimen: PBMCs. The chain is assembled from TRBV27 and TRBJ2-7, with 7 junctional bases fitting TRBD2. The DNA reads as follows: TGTGCCAGCTCCCTAGCGGACTCCTACGAGCAGTACTTC. The resulting protein is CASSLADSYEQYF.